What follows are 4 T cell receptor beta chains derived from one specimen sequenced in a study of T cells in Graves' hyperthyroidism and ophthalmopathy. TCR beta CDR3 regions were amplified from RNA transcripts. An initial round of RT-PCR targeting the TCR CDR3 relied on the HTBI primer set. TCRdb fed the multiplex PCR reads into MiXCR, producing one record per CDR3 protein. Among 300,000 to 450,000 distinct CDR3 sequences listed, roughly 14% were seen once. Sequencing was done on a sample of blood. The receptors originated from a young man with Graves' hyperthyroidism that later progressed to Graves' ophthalmopathy.

The V gene is TRBV29-1, the J gene TRBJ2-7; D is possibly TRBD2 (5 bases). The CDR3 is 11 residues long. The V and J ends lost 8 bases and 3 bases respectively, with 11 bases between them. Germline V gene lookup returns CDR1 SQVTM and CDR2 ANQGSEA. As DNA, the CDR3 is TGCAGCTTTCTACTAGACTACGAGCAGTACTTC. The encoded protein is CSFLLDYEQYF.

This clonotype was found many times. This chain joins TRBV19 and TRBJ1-5; no definite D call. V was clipped by 7 bases and J by 8 bases, with 21 bases between them. Germline V CDR1 and CDR2: LNHDA, SQIVND (reference sequence). This CDR3 is 15 amino acids long. The CDR3 region is CASNDPPRPLEPQHF. CDR3 coding DNA: TGTGCCAGTAACGACCCCCCGCGCCCCCTGGAGCCCCAGCATTTT.

The chain has TRBV20-1 and TRBJ2-7, with 11 positions matching TRBD2. The CDR3 covers 14 residues. Germline loops: CDR1 DFQATT, CDR2 SNEGSKA (reference sequence). Losses at the gene ends were 0 bases for V and 4 bases for J; bases not matched to a gene: 2. CDR3 bases: TGCAGTGCTAGAGAACCTAGCGGGGGGTACGAGCAGTACTTC. Translation: CSAREPSGGYEQYF.

This clonotype was counted at least ten times. V and J are TRBV12-3 or TRBV12-4 and TRBJ2-2; 7 bases fit TRBD1. This CDR3 region has 13 residues. J was trimmed by 7 bases and V by 10 bases; bases with no gene match: 9. The chain's CDR3 is CATLGGLSGELFF. The CDR3 DNA follows: TGTGCCACCCTAGGGGGCCTGAGCGGGGAGCTGTTTTTT.